The clone carrying this T cell receptor beta chain was found a few times. There are 14 residues in the CDR3. Trimming removed 3 bases from V and 0 bases from J; junction bases left unmatched: 0. CDR1 is LNHDA and CDR2 is SQIVND in the germline V gene (reference sequence). A second PCR of roughly 6 to 12 cycles used a sample-barcoded 5' primer and a J-beta primer mix. Via MiXCR, TCRdb re-called the 5' RACE reads, giving one row per CDR3 protein. The sample lists 1.5 million to 2 million distinct CDR3 sequences; approximately 30% were seen once. Researchers isolated at least 6.5 million PBMCs per sample. The data are from a study of blood T cells in healthy people across ages.

V is TRBV19 and J is TRBJ1-1; TRBD1 matches 8 bases. This TCR derives from a woman aged 30 to 39 in good health. Sequencing used blood. The CDR3 DNA reads as TGTGCCAGTAGTATGGGACAGGTGAACACTGAAGCTTTCTTT. Translation gives CASSMGQVNTEAFF.